A selection of T cell receptor beta chains follows, all from one sample in a study of blood T cell repertoires in COVID-19. Profiling relied on immunoSEQ multiplex PCR, and the TCRdb table lists in-frame clones only, not all of them. Here the sample spans roughly 230,000 clones, around 91% being singletons. Material for sequencing was peripheral blood. The receptors stem from a woman aged 55-69 years with COVID-19, enrolled during active disease. Each CDR3 is given with its conserved first and last residue. A D gene is named only where the DNA matches it firmly.

>TRBD1|TRBV2|TRBJ2-7
CASRRGQGISYEQYF
>-|TRBV13|TRBJ2-7
CASSLGLYEQYF
>-|TRBV6-5|TRBJ2-5
CASQELAEVTQYF
>TRBD1|TRBV19|TRBJ1-2
CASSRVDRGGGYTF
>TRBD1|TRBV5-1|TRBJ1-2
CASSFLQGAVGYTF
>-|TRBV19|TRBJ1-1
CASSIRQGNTEAFF
>-|TRBV5-4|TRBJ1-3
CASSLDRVGNTIYF
>TRBD1|TRBV7-2|TRBJ1-5
CASSTGTGGIQPQHF
>TRBD1|TRBV7-2|TRBJ2-3
CASSLAGQGAGDTQYF
>TRBD1|TRBV6-6|TRBJ2-4
CASSSDRGENIQYF
>-|TRBV19|TRBJ2-2
CASRERFGAGELFF
>TRBD2|TRBV10-3|TRBJ2-3
CATGLAIRNTDTQYF
>TRBD2|TRBV7-3|TRBJ2-2
CASSSPWGLAGGSNTGELFF
>TRBD1|TRBV10-3|TRBJ2-4
CAISETTGGPKNIQYF
>TRBD2|TRBV9|TRBJ2-3
CASSVGPGQRGLGRPSTDTQYF
>TRBD1|TRBV7-2|TRBJ1-2
CASSLGQGKGYTF
>TRBD1|TRBV30|TRBJ1-4
CAWDREFGEKLFF
>-|TRBV28|TRBJ1-6
CASSGPGARFLHF
>-|TRBV29-1|TRBJ1-5
CSPSSGQPQHF
>-|TRBV7-8|TRBJ2-3
CASSLQGGADTQYF
>-|TRBV19|TRBJ1-2
CASSMKERYGYTF
>TRBD2|TRBV19|TRBJ2-3
CASSIEAGGRYTQYF
>-|TRBV19|TRBJ2-2
CATLSGTGAPGELFF
>TRBD1|TRBV9|TRBJ1-1
CASSGSTGFEAFF
>TRBD1|TRBV30|TRBJ1-4
CAHNEGQGGRNEKLFF
>TRBD1|TRBV18|TRBJ2-7
CASSPGTATYEQYF
>-|TRBV27|TRBJ1-5
CASSLDRDTPQHF
>TRBD1|TRBV9|TRBJ1-5
CASSVGGGRNQPQHF
>-|TRBV9|TRBJ2-7
CASSVGGGEQYF
>-|TRBV11-2|TRBJ1-1
CASSLDSSGVNTEAFF
>TRBD1|TRBV9|TRBJ2-7
CASSQTGDSYEQYF
>TRBD2|TRBV6-6|TRBJ2-5
CASSPDGGSKTQYF
>TRBD2|TRBV5-1|TRBJ2-1
CASSLANGLAGEQFF
>TRBD2|TRBV30|TRBJ2-2
CAWEGGTSGGKNTGELFF
>-|TRBV19|TRBJ1-5
CASSIGSSNQPQHF
>-|TRBV19|TRBJ1-2
CASNLQGAYGYTF